These 18 T cell receptor beta chains came from one sample sequenced in a study of T cell changes during pregnancy in multiple sclerosis. The method was immunoSEQ multiplex PCR; TCRdb's version includes in-frame clones alone and lacks a portion of them. The sample includes about 44,000 clones, around 90% of them seen just once. Material: CD8+ T cells from peripheral blood mononuclear cells, obtained after pregnancy. These receptors all stem from a female donor in good health, enrolled as a control in a pregnancy study.

The chain carries TRBV11-2 and TRBJ2-1, with 8 positions matching TRBD2. This CDR3 spans 15 amino acids. Germline trimming cut 2 bases from V and 6 bases from J; bases unmatched to any gene: 6. Germline V gene sequence: CDR1 SGHAT, CDR2 FQNNGV. The CDR3 sequence is CASSLSGGSLNEQFF. DNA of the CDR3: TGTGCCAGCAGCTTAAGCGGGGGCTCGCTCAATGAGCAGTTCTTC.

The gene calls are TRBV11-1 and TRBJ2-4; 9 bases map to TRBD1. The CDR3 totals 19 residues. With V trimmed by 5 bases and J by 0 bases, 14 bases remained unmatched. CDR1 is SGHAT and CDR2 is FQDESV in the germline V gene (reference sequence). The CDR3 region is CASSPAADRGELAKNIQYF. The DNA for the CDR3 is TGTGCCAGCAGCCCCGCCGCGGACAGGGGAGAATTAGCCAAAAACATTCAGTACTTC.

V and J are TRBV28 and TRBJ1-2; 7 bases line up with TRBD1. Germline CDR1 is MDHEN and CDR2 is SYDVKM. V shed 5 bases, J shed 4 bases, and the junction held 10 bases outside the gene matches. The CDR3 runs to 15 residues. The CDR3 sequence: CASSPRDSVFYGYTF. The CDR3 nucleotides are TGTGCCAGCAGTCCCCGGGACAGCGTTTTCTATGGCTACACCTTC.

This rearrangement joins TRBV7-3 to TRBJ2-6; 12 bases map to TRBD1. J gave up 3 bases and V 5 bases, and 8 bases lay outside the gene matches. The CDR3 totals 18 residues. In germline, CDR1 is SGHTA, CDR2 FQGTGA. The CDR3 here is CASSPPGQGASGANVLTF. Written as DNA, the CDR3 is TGTGCCAGCAGCCCCCCGGGACAGGGGGCAAGTGGGGCCAACGTCCTGACTTTC. Based on the CDR3 plus reference TRBV7-3 and TRBJ2-6, the full variable domain is GAGVSQTPSNKVTEKGKYVELRCDPISGHTALYWYRQSLGQGPEFLIYFQGTGAADDSGLPNDRFFAVRPEGSVSTLKIQRTERGDSAVYLCASSPPGQGASGANVLTFGAGSRLTVL.

The J gene is TRBJ2-7, the V gene TRBV6-5; D may be TRBD2 (7 bases). The CDR3 is 14 residues long. Per the germline V gene, CDR1 is MNHEY and CDR2 is SVGAGI. V was pared by 5 bases and J by 5 bases, with 16 bases between. CDR3 sequence (DNA): TGTGCCAGCAGTACTCTGGGGGGGGACAACGAGCAGTACTTC. As protein: CASSTLGGDNEQYF.

This clone was counted between two and nine times. The identical CDR3 is also encoded by other nucleotide sequences in the sample. V is TRBV7-2 and J is TRBJ2-1; possibly TRBD1 for D (5 bases). Trimming removed 1 base from V and 3 bases from J, with 7 bases in between. Germline CDR1 SGHTA, CDR2 FQGNSA. This CDR3 contains 14 residues. CDR3 in amino acids: CASSLGQNYNEQFF. The CDR3 DNA reads TGTGCCAGCAGCTTAGGACAGAACTACAATGAGCAGTTCTTC.

This clone was picked up one time. This chain joins TRBV28 and TRBJ2-1, with 8 positions matching TRBD1. CDR3 size: 15 residues. In germline, CDR1 is MDHEN, CDR2 SYDVKM. V lost 1 base to trimming and J lost 2 bases; unmatched junction nucleotides: 1. The CDR3 region is CASSLSGGAYNEQFF. The CDR3 region has the DNA TGTGCCAGCAGTTTATCAGGGGGCGCCTACAATGAGCAGTTCTTC. Full variable domain (rest looked up from reference TRBV28 and TRBJ2-1): DVKVTQSSRYLVKRTGEKVFLECVQDMDHENMFWYRQDPGLGLRLIYFSYDVKMKEKGDIPEGYSVSREKKERFSLILESASTNQTSMYLCASSLSGGAYNEQFFGPGTRLTVL.

The chain has TRBV18 and TRBJ2-3; 10 positions agree with TRBD1. V lost 3 bases, J lost 2 bases, and 8 bases stayed unmatched. CDR1 is KGHSH and CDR2 is LQKENI in the germline V gene. This CDR3 region has 17 residues. The CDR3 reads CASSPSSTGGITDTQYF. For the CDR3, the DNA is TGTGCCAGCTCACCTTCCTCGACAGGGGGCATCACAGATACGCAGTATTTT.

This clone occurred a few times. The chain joins TRBV12-5 to TRBJ1-1; D not resolved. This CDR3 region has 13 residues. CDR1 is LGHNT, CDR2 FRNRAP, per germline. Deletions cut 2 bases from V and 1 base from J, with 5 bases between. This CDR3 is CASGLNRNTEAFF. In DNA, the CDR3 is TGTGCTAGTGGTTTGAACAGGAACACTGAAGCTTTCTTT. The whole variable domain, filled in from reference TRBV12-5 and TRBJ1-1, reads DARVTQTPRHKVTEMGQEVTMRCQPILGHNTVFWYRQTMMQGLELLAYFRNRAPLDDSGMPKDRFSAEMPDATLATLKIQPSEPRDSAVYFCASGLNRNTEAFFGQGTRLTVV.

The rearrangement uses TRBV7-3 and TRBJ1-2, with 10 positions matching TRBD1. Germline V gene sequence: CDR1 SGHTA, CDR2 FQGTGA. This CDR3 is 12 amino acids long. Trimming at V came to 10 bases and at J to 4 bases, leaving 3 bases not matched to a gene. Here the CDR3 reads CAKGTGVYGYTF. CDR3 nucleotide sequence: TGTGCCAAAGGGACAGGGGTCTATGGCTACACCTTC.

This sequence joins TRBV15 and TRBJ1-5; D gene unclear. The CDR3 runs to 15 residues. The V and J ends lost 0 bases and 5 bases respectively, with 11 bases between them. CDR1 and CDR2 (germline): LNHNV, YYDKDF (reference sequence). The DNA of the CDR3 is TGTGCCACCAGCAGAGATGACCAGGATTATCAGCCCCAGCATTTT. This encodes CATSRDDQDYQPQHF.

This chain joins TRBV19 and TRBJ1-5; D uncertain. From germline, CDR1 is LNHDA and CDR2 SQIVND (reference sequence). The V and J ends lost 5 bases and 4 bases respectively, with 18 bases between them. The CDR3 runs to 16 residues. The CDR3 loop is CASSSRWREKNQPQHF. DNA for the CDR3: TGTGCCAGTAGTTCCCGTTGGAGGGAGAAGAATCAGCCCCAGCATTTT.

The chain has TRBV5-6 and TRBJ1-5; D is perhaps TRBD1 (5 bases). The CDR3 length is 12 residues. V lost 3 bases and J 5 bases, leaving 6 bases between the germline ends. Germline V gene lookup returns CDR1 SGHDT and CDR2 YYEEEE. The CDR3 spells CASSWGDQPQHF. Written as DNA, the CDR3 is TGTGCCAGCAGCTGGGGGGATCAGCCCCAGCATTTT.

The V call is TRBV7-9, the J call TRBJ2-2, with 10 bases lining up with TRBD1. The CDR3 is 15 amino acids. The J segment lost 9 bases and the V segment lost 6 bases, leaving 10 bases of the junction unmatched. Germline values: CDR1 SEHNR, CDR2 FQNEAQ (reference sequence). As DNA, the CDR3 is TGTGCCAGCAGGATGCCGGGACAGGGGACTAGGGAGCTGTTTTTT. Translation: CASRMPGQGTRELFF.

The rearrangement uses TRBV9 and TRBJ2-7; 9 bases match TRBD1. The CDR3 is 15 residues long. The ends lost 3 bases at V and 7 bases at J; junction bases unmatched: 11. The V gene's germline CDR1 is SGDLS and CDR2 YYNGEE. CDR3 coding DNA: TGTGCCAGCAGCGGTGGACAGGGGCCCCCTCGGGAGCAGTACTTC. Translated, it gives CASSGGQGPPREQYF.

The chain employs TRBV30 and TRBJ1-1; D remains ambiguous. In germline, CDR1 is GTSNPN, CDR2 SVGIG (reference sequence). V dropped 4 bases and J dropped 2 bases, with 14 bases sitting between them. This CDR3 spans 14 amino acids. The CDR3 sequence is CAWNPGALNTEAFF. CDR3 DNA sequence: TGTGCCTGGAATCCGGGAGCCTTAAACACTGAAGCTTTCTTT.

The chain uses TRBV13 and TRBJ1-2; possible D gene TRBD1, 6 bases. CDR1 PRHDT and CDR2 FYEKMQ come from the germline V gene (reference sequence). The CDR3 is 14 amino acids. The V end lost 5 bases, the J end lost 2 bases, and 12 bases lay between the germline ends. The CDR3 bases are TGTGCCAGCAGCACCCGACAGGCAAACTATGGCTACACCTTC. Translation: CASSTRQANYGYTF.

This chain links TRBV27 with TRBJ1-1, with D possibly TRBD1 on 5 matching bases. From germline, CDR1 is MNHEY and CDR2 SMNVEV (reference sequence). The V end was cut by 8 bases, the J end by 1 base, with 11 bases between. This CDR3 spans 13 amino acids. The CDR3 DNA reads as TGTGCCAGCTCCACAGGAGCGAACACTGAAGCTTTCTTT. Translated: CASSTGANTEAFF.